This T cell receptor (beta chain) was sequenced during a study of T cell changes during pregnancy in multiple sclerosis. Repertoires were generated with immunoSEQ multiplex PCR, while TCRdb's copy carries only in-frame clones and drops some. The sample lists 65,000 to 85,000 clones, about 94% occurring once. Trimming removed 0 bases from V and 6 bases from J, with 14 bases in between. Germline loops: CDR1 MGHRA, CDR2 YSYEKL. This CDR3 comprises 15 residues. The TCR sequence derives from a female donor in good health, enrolled as a control in a pregnancy study. The sample consisted of peripheral blood, taken in the second trimester of pregnancy. The V call is TRBV4-1, the J call TRBJ1-2; D unclear. As DNA, the CDR3 is TGCGCCAGCAGCCAAGAGAAAGAACAGTTCCATGGCTACACCTTC. Protein: CASSQEKEQFHGYTF.